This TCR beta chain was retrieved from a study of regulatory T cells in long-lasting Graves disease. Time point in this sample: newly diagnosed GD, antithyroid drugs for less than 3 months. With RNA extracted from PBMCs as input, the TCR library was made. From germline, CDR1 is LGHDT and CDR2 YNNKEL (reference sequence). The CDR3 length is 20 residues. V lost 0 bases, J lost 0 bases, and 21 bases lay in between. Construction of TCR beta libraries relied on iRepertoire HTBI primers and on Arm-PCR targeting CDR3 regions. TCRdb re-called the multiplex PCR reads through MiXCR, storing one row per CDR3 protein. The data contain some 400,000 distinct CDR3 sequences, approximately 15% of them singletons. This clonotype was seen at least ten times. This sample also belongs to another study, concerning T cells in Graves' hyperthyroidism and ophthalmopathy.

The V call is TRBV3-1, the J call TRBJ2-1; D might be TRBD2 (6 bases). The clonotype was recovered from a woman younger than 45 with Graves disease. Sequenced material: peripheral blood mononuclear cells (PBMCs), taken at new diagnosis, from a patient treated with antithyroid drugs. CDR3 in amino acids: CASSQDPAAGVASSYNEQFF. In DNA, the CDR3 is TGTGCCAGCAGCCAAGACCCGGCAGCGGGCGTCGCGAGCTCCTACAATGAGCAGTTCTTC.